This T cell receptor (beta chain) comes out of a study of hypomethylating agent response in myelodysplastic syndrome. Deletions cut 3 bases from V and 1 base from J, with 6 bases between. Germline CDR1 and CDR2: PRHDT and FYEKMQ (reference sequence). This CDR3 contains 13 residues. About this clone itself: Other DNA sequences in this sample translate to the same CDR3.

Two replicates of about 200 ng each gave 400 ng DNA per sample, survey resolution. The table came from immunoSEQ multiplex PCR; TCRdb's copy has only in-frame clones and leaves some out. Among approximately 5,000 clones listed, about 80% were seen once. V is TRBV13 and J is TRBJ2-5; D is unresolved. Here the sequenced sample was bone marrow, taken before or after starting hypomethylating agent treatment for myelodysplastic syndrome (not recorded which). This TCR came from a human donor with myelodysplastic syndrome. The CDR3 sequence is CASSLNGQETQYF. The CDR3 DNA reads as TGTGCCAGCAGCTTGAACGGCCAAGAGACCCAGTACTTC.